This T cell receptor beta chain originates from a study of memory CD4+ T cells and cytomegalovirus serostatus. Details on this clone: Its target is unknown.

Study observations and caveats: About 40% of the roughly 160 known CMV-associated TCRbeta sequences appeared in CD4+ memory.

Single viable CD3+CD4+CD8-CD45RO+ cells were sorted as the memory CD4+ T cells. Serostatus was set by detecting CMV pp150, pp28, p38, p52 IgG. Total CD4+ T cells were enriched by CD4 positive selection. Germline-derived CDR1 and CDR2 are KGHSH and LQKENI. The CDR3 is 15 residues long. Deletions cut 0 bases from V and 1 base from J, with 7 bases between. Clones were read by immunoSEQ multiplex PCR, and TCRdb kept only the in-frame ones, dropping some. The data show about 61,000 clones, about 78% seen once. The chain employs TRBV18 and TRBJ1-5, with D tentatively TRBD1 (5 bases). The specimen sequenced was memory CD4+ T cells from blood. The sequence derives from an adult in good health and CMV-seronegative. Some clones in this sample may be carry-over from other donors' samples. The CDR3 here is CASSPPGDSNQPQHF. In DNA, the CDR3 is TGTGCCAGCTCACCACCTGGGGACAGCAATCAGCCCCAGCATTTT.